The 27 T cell receptor beta chains below were found in one sample sequenced in a study of cytomegalovirus exposure and HLA in healthy donors (dated by TCRdb to 2017 to 2019). The protocol used for the library was the immunoSEQ multiplex PCR assay. For the multiplex PCR, a mixture combining 60 forward primers for TCR Vbeta segments and 13 reverse primers for TCR Jbeta segments was used. TCRdb re-hosts the immuneACCESS table, in-frame sequences only. Its copies lack some clones; in the studies checked, an unresolved V gene accounts for under half of them, and the cause for the rest is not known. A total of 65,000 to 90,000 clones appear in this sample, roughly 73% of them only once. 15% to 20% of the sample comes from the top ten. The sequenced material came from PBMCs. The receptors shown here come from a woman between 40 and 55 years old in good health and CMV-seropositive.

The genes are TRBV2 and TRBJ2-5; the match to TRBD2 covers 7 bases. Germline V gives CDR1 SNHLY, CDR2 FYNNEI. Losses at the gene ends were 1 base for V and 5 bases for J; bases not matched to a gene: 16. The CDR3 contains 18 residues. The CDR3 DNA is TGTGCCAGCAGTGAAGGTTTAATCCCGGCGCTGGGGGGGGAGACCCAGTACTTC. Residues: CASSEGLIPALGGETQYF. Supplemented by reference TRBV2 and TRBJ2-5, the full variable domain reads EPEVTQTPSHQVTQMGQEVILRCVPISNHLYFYWYRQILGQKVEFLVSFYNNEISEKSEIFDDQFSVERPDGSNFTLKIRSTKLEDSAMYFCASSEGLIPALGGETQYFGPGTRLLVL.

The chain employs TRBV4-1 and TRBJ1-5, with unresolved D. The V gene's germline CDR1 is MGHRA and CDR2 YSYEKL. The CDR3 runs to 15 residues. Trimming left V 5 bases short and J 3 bases short, with 14 bases between. The CDR3 sequence is CASSAGMDPNQPQHF. The CDR3 nucleotides read TGCGCCAGCAGCGCCGGGATGGACCCCAATCAGCCCCAGCATTTT.

This clone was seen repeatedly, ten times or more. This sequence joins TRBV10-3 and TRBJ1-1; D is possibly TRBD1 (5 bases). The CDR3 length is 16 residues. Between the trimmed V and J ends, which lost 7 bases and 2 bases, there was a span of 20 bases. Germline V lookup: CDR1 ENHRY, CDR2 SYGVKD. The CDR3 DNA reads TGTGCCATCAAGGAAGCTACAGACGGACAAAACACTGAAGCTTTCTTT. This encodes CAIKEATDGQNTEAFF.

The V call is TRBV9, the J call TRBJ2-1; 7 bases line up with TRBD2. The germline V gene encodes CDR1 SGDLS and CDR2 YYNGEE. This CDR3 has 16 amino acids. The V gene end was trimmed by 3 bases and the J gene end by 1 base; junction bases not matched to a gene: 7. CDR3 nucleotide sequence: TGTGCCAGCAGCGCACGTCTCGGGGGGTCCTACAATGAGCAGTTCTTC. Translated, it gives CASSARLGGSYNEQFF.

CDR3 DNA sequence: TGTGCCAGCAGTCATTCCGGGACTGGGTCGTTTCAGCCCCAGCATTTT. Amino acid sequence: CASSHSGTGSFQPQHF. The V call is TRBV2, the J call TRBJ1-5; a weak D match, TRBD1 (5 bases). Germline CDR1 reads SNHLY; CDR2 reads FYNNEI. CDR3 length: 16 amino acids. V was pared by 5 bases and J by 6 bases, with 20 bases between.

V usage is TRBV29-1 and J usage is TRBJ2-1; 11 positions agree with TRBD2. This CDR3 region has 14 residues. After removal of 1 base from V and 5 bases from J, the junction contained 1 base not matched to a gene. Germline assignment: CDR1 SQVTM and CDR2 ANQGSEA. CDR3 region: CSVEVLAGDNEQFF. The CDR3 region has the DNA TGCAGCGTTGAAGTACTAGCGGGGGACAATGAGCAGTTCTTC.

V usage is TRBV19 and J usage is TRBJ1-4; D is unclear. Trimming cost V 3 bases and J 6 bases, with 14 bases left between them. The CDR3 spans 15 residues. From germline, CDR1 is LNHDA and CDR2 SQIVND (reference sequence). CDR3 nucleotides: TGTGCCAGTAGTATTATAACCGGAGGAGATGAAAAACTGTTTTTT. Translated, it gives CASSIITGGDEKLFF.

The genes are TRBV5-4 and TRBJ2-3, with 7 bases aligning to TRBD1. The CDR3 length is 15 residues. CDR1 and CDR2 from the germline V gene are SGHNT and YYREEE (reference sequence). V lost 7 bases, J lost 2 bases, and 10 bases stayed unmatched. CDR3 residues: CASSLADRDTDTQYF. As DNA, the CDR3 is TGTGCCAGCTCCCTGGCAGACAGGGACACAGATACGCAGTATTTT.

The rearrangement uses TRBV6-6 and TRBJ1-2, with 7 bases aligning to TRBD1. The germline V gene has CDR1 MNHNY and CDR2 SVGAGI (reference sequence). The CDR3 runs to 15 residues. V lost 2 bases and J lost 3; bases outside the gene matches: 6. For the CDR3, the DNA is TGTGCCAGCAGTTACCGGGACAGCCGGGACTATGGCTACACCTTC. Translated: CASSYRDSRDYGYTF.

A single count supports this clone. The genes are TRBV5-4 and TRBJ2-7; the match to TRBD1 covers 10 bases. The length of the CDR3 is 15 residues. The germline V gene has CDR1 SGHNT and CDR2 YYREEE (reference sequence). J was trimmed by 2 bases and V by 4 bases; bases with no gene match: 6. The CDR3: CASSEGQGLTYEQYF. The CDR3 DNA reads TGTGCCAGCAGCGAGGGACAGGGGCTAACCTACGAGCAGTACTTC.

V gene TRBV2 combines with J gene TRBJ2-2, with 11 bases matching TRBD2. There are 16 residues in the CDR3. V trimming: 6 bases; J trimming: 6 bases; junction bases outside the gene matches: 9. Germline V CDR1 and CDR2: SNHLY, FYNNEI. Here the CDR3 DNA reads TGTGCCAGCAGCCCCTCTAGCGGGAGGTTAGCCGGGGAGCTGTTTTTT. It translates to CASSPSSGRLAGELFF.

This chain uses TRBV9 with TRBJ2-1, with 14 bases fitting TRBD2. The CDR3 totals 16 residues. Trimming removed 2 bases from V and 4 bases from J; junction bases left unmatched: 2. Germline V gives CDR1 SGDLS, CDR2 YYNGEE. The CDR3 bases are TGTGCCAGCAGCGTTGGACTAGCGGGAGGTTACAATGAGCAGTTCTTC. It translates to CASSVGLAGGYNEQFF.

This clone was found a few times. The chain links TRBV4-1 to TRBJ2-3; 7 bases are a match to TRBD1. The V segment lost 4 bases and the J segment 1 base; nucleotides outside the gene matches: 5. Germline V CDR1 and CDR2: MGHRA, YSYEKL. The CDR3 loop spans 15 amino acids. The CDR3 sequence: CASSPGTEGTDTQYF. In DNA form, the CDR3 reads TGCGCCAGCAGCCCCGGGACAGAAGGCACAGATACGCAGTATTTT.

This clone appeared a few times. This rearrangement joins TRBV25-1 to TRBJ2-1, with D possibly being TRBD2 (5 bases). CDR3 length: 18 amino acids. Germline V gene lookup returns CDR1 MGHDK and CDR2 SYGVNS. V was clipped by 0 bases and J by 0 bases, with 15 bases between them. CDR3 nucleotide sequence: TGTGCCAGCAGTGAATATTTCCTAACTAGTACCTCCTACAATGAGCAGTTCTTC. Amino acids: CASSEYFLTSTSYNEQFF. Using reference TRBV25-1 and TRBJ2-1 for the parts outside the CDR3, the full variable domain is EADIYQTPRYLVIGTGKKITLECSQTMGHDKMYWYQQDPGMELHLIHYSYGVNSTEKGDLSSESTVSRIRTEHFPLTLESARPSHTSQYLCASSEYFLTSTSYNEQFFGPGTRLTVL.

V gene TRBV29-1 combines with J gene TRBJ1-1; 7 bases match TRBD1. The CDR3 totals 13 residues. V shed 3 bases, J shed 5 bases, and the junction held 6 bases outside the gene matches. Looked up from germline, CDR1 is SQVTM and CDR2 is ANQGSEA. CDR3 DNA: TGCAGCGTTGAGAGGGGGCTAGGTACTGAAGCTTTCTTT. It is translated as CSVERGLGTEAFF. Full variable domain (missing parts from reference TRBV29-1 and TRBJ1-1): SAVISQKPSRDICQRGTSLTIQCQVDSQVTMMFWYRQQPGQSLTLIATANQGSEATYESGFVIDKFPISRPNLTFSTLTVSNMSPEDSSIYLCSVERGLGTEAFFGQGTRLTVV.

CDR3 bases: TGCGCCAGCAGCACAGGACAGGGGGCGCGGGAGACCCAGTACTTC. Translated, it gives CASSTGQGARETQYF. The gene calls are TRBV5-1 and TRBJ2-5; 11 bases align to TRBD1. Germline loops: CDR1 SGHRS, CDR2 YFSETQ. The CDR3 length is 15 residues. Trimming cost V 4 bases and J 5 bases; bases outside gene matches: 7.

The rearrangement links TRBV7-2 to TRBJ2-3; 12 bases are a match to TRBD1. Per germline, CDR1 SGHTA and CDR2 FQGNSA. CDR3 length equals 19 residues. Unmatched junction bases numbered 17, after V lost 4 bases and J lost 6 bases. The CDR3 loop reads CASSYGTGGSPPRLDTQYF. The CDR3 DNA follows: TGTGCCAGCAGCTATGGGACAGGGGGCTCCCCTCCCCGTTTGGATACGCAGTATTTT. Looking up the rest from reference TRBV7-2 and TRBJ2-3 gives the full variable domain: GAGVSQSPSNKVTEKGKDVELRCDPISGHTALYWYRQSLGQGLEFLIYFQGNSAPDKSGLPSDRFSAERTGGSVSTLTIQRTQQEDSAVYLCASSYGTGGSPPRLDTQYFGPGTRLTVL.

The chain joins TRBV13 to TRBJ1-5, with D unclear. The ends were cut back, 5 bases at V and 6 bases at J, with 14 bases in the middle. Germline V CDR1 and CDR2: PRHDT, FYEKMQ (reference sequence). CDR3 length: 14 amino acids. This CDR3 is CASSAGREGQPQHF. The CDR3 coding sequence is TGTGCCAGCAGCGCCGGGAGGGAAGGTCAGCCCCAGCATTTT. Complete variable domain (other parts from reference TRBV13 and TRBJ1-5): AAGVIQSPRHLIKEKRETATLKCYPIPRHDTVYWYQQGPGQDPQFLISFYEKMQSDKGSIPDRFSAQQFSDYHSELNMSSLELGDSALYFCASSAGREGQPQHFGDGTRLSIL.

There are a few counts of this clone. The chain recombines TRBV9 with TRBJ2-7; 7 positions match TRBD2. Germline-derived CDR1 and CDR2 are SGDLS and YYNGEE. This CDR3 is 12 amino acids long. V shed 7 bases, J shed 7 bases, and the junction held 8 bases outside the gene matches. This CDR3 is CASAPLGGEQYF. CDR3 in DNA: TGTGCCAGCGCTCCCCTCGGGGGGGAGCAGTACTTC.

This chain links TRBV7-2 with TRBJ2-7, with TRBD2 as a possible D gene (7 bases). Trimming pared 0 bases from V and 5 bases from J, leaving 14 bases between. The germline V gene has CDR1 SGHTA and CDR2 FQGNSA. The CDR3 runs 15 residues. CDR3 in DNA: TGTGCCAGCAGCTTAGCGGGGGGGCGTCTAGACGAGCAGTACTTC. It specifies CASSLAGGRLDEQYF.

V gene TRBV4-1 combines with J gene TRBJ2-7, with D unresolved. Germline CDR1 reads MGHRA; CDR2 reads YSYEKL. CDR3 length: 15 amino acids. V shed 0 bases and J shed 2 bases, with 11 bases lying between them. CDR3 bases: TGCGCCAGCAGCCAAGAAATTACGGTTACCTACGAGCAGTACTTC. This encodes CASSQEITVTYEQYF.

The V and J genes are TRBV30 and TRBJ1-1, with D possibly matching TRBD1 (6 bases). V lost 1 base and J 8 bases, leaving 14 bases between the germline ends. This CDR3 contains 13 residues. The germline gives CDR1 GTSNPN, CDR2 SVGIG (reference sequence). The CDR3 DNA reads as TGTGCCTGGAGTGGAAATACAGGGAACGAAGCTTTCTTT. Translating gives CAWSGNTGNEAFF. Filled out from reference TRBV30 and TRBJ1-1, the complete variable domain reads SQTIHQWPATLVQPVGSPLSLECTVEGTSNPNLYWYRQAAGRGLQLLFYSVGIGQISSEVPQNLSASRPQDRQFILSSKKLLLSDSGFYLCAWSGNTGNEAFFGQGTRLTVV.

This clone was observed a single time. V is TRBV6-5 and J is TRBJ1-1; no firm D call. The V end was cut by 2 bases, the J end by 0 bases, with 10 bases between. The CDR3 is 15 amino acids. Germline lookup yields CDR1 MNHEY and CDR2 SVGAGI. CDR3 loop: CASSYDAGMNTEAFF. CDR3 DNA: TGTGCCAGCAGTTACGATGCAGGCATGAACACTGAAGCTTTCTTT.

The chain joins TRBV5-6 to TRBJ1-2, with TRBD1 identical over 9 bases. Germline V gene lookup returns CDR1 SGHDT and CDR2 YYEEEE. This CDR3 comprises 14 residues. V lost 2 bases and J lost 5; bases outside the gene matches: 4. The CDR3 DNA is TGTGCCAGCAGCTTTCCGGGACAGGGATATGGCTACACCTTC. This gives the protein CASSFPGQGYGYTF.

This clone has a handful of counts. This chain uses TRBV28 with TRBJ1-4; a weak D match, TRBD1 (5 bases). Between the trimmed V and J ends, which lost 7 bases and 4 bases, there was a span of 13 bases. Germline-derived CDR1 and CDR2 are MDHEN and SYDVKM. CDR3 size: 14 residues. The CDR3 region has the DNA TGTGCCAGCACCTCCCAGGGCCTTAATGAAAAACTGTTTTTT. It yields the protein CASTSQGLNEKLFF.

The rearrangement joins TRBV7-2 to TRBJ2-3, with 7 bases fitting TRBD2. Germline loops: CDR1 SGHTA, CDR2 FQGNSA. J lost 3 bases, V lost 2 bases, and 5 bases had no gene match. This CDR3 region has 15 residues. CDR3 coding DNA: TGTGCCAGCAGCTTATCTAGCGGACTAACAGATACGCAGTATTTT. As protein: CASSLSSGLTDTQYF. Looking up the rest from reference TRBV7-2 and TRBJ2-3 gives the full variable domain: GAGVSQSPSNKVTEKGKDVELRCDPISGHTALYWYRQSLGQGLEFLIYFQGNSAPDKSGLPSDRFSAERTGGSVSTLTIQRTQQEDSAVYLCASSLSSGLTDTQYFGPGTRLTVL.

The chain uses TRBV7-2 and TRBJ2-3; the match to TRBD1 covers 7 bases. The J segment lost 0 bases and the V segment lost 5 bases, leaving 2 bases of the junction unmatched. Germline values: CDR1 SGHTA, CDR2 FQGNSA. The CDR3 is 14 residues long. The CDR3 DNA is TGTGCCAGCAGCCCAGGGGGTAGCACAGATACGCAGTATTTT. It specifies CASSPGGSTDTQYF.